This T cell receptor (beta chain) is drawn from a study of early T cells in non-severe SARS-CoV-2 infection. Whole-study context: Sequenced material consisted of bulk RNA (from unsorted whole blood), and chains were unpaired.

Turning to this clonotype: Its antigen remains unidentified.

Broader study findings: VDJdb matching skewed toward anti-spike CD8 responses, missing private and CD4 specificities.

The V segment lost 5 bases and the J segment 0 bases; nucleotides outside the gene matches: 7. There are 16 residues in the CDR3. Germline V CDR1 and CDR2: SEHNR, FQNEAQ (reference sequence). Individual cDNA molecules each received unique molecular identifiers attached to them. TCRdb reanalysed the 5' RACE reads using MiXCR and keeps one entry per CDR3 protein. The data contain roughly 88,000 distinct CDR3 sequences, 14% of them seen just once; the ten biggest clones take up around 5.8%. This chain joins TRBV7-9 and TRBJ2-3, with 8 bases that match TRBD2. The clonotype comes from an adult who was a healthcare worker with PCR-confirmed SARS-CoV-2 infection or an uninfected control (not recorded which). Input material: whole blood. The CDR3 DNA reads TGTGCCAGCAGCGGGGTAGCGGGGTCTAGCACAGATACGCAGTATTTT. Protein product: CASSGVAGSSTDTQYF.